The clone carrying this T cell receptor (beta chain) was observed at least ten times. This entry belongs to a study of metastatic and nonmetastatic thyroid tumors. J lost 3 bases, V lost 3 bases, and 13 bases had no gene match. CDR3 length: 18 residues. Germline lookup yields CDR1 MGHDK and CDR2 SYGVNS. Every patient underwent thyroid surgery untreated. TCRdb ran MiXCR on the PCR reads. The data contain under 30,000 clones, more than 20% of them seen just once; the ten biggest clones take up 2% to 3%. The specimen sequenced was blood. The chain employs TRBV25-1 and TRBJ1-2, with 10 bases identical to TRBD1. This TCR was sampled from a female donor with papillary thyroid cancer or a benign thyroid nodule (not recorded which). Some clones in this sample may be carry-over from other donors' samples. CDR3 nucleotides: TGTGCCAGCAGTGATCGACAGGGGGCGCGGTCGATGGACTATGGCTACACCTTC. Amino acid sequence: CASSDRQGARSMDYGYTF.